These T cell receptor beta chains were read from a single sample in a study of human T cells and chemical hapten exposure. Via MiXCR, TCRdb re-called the RACE reads, giving one row per CDR3 protein. The table includes about 110,000 distinct CDR3 sequences, roughly a tenth detected once. The sequencing here drew on whole blood, taken in connection with sensitization to the hapten diphenylcyclopropenone (DPC). The receptor source for this set is a woman in her thirties or forties with alopecia areata. Some clones in this sample may be carry-over from other donors' samples. The CDR3 runs from the conserved cysteine through the conserved F or W. Each record gives: J gene, V gene, CDR3 length, D gene, clone size, CDR3 protein, CDR3 DNA. D genes are given only for firm matches. A row's size may be missing; if present it is once, few, many or a size class.

TRBJ1-1 TRBV7-9 14 . many CASRPGTAAVEAFF TGTGCCAGCAGGCCCGGGACTGCCGCTGTTGAAGCTTTCTTT
TRBJ1-2 TRBV27 14 . . CASRRRGYNYGYTF TGTGCCAGCAGGCGCCGGGGGTATAACTATGGCTACACCTTC
TRBJ1-5 TRBV3-1 13 . . CASSQVGSQPQHF TGTGCCAGCAGCCAAGTTGGGAGTCAGCCCCAGCATTTT
TRBJ1-5 TRBV6-5 13 . few CASSADRNQPQHF TGTGCCAGCAGTGCGGACAGAAATCAGCCCCAGCATTTT
TRBJ1-1 TRBV10-1 15 . many CASSEAGTKNTEAFF TGCGCCAGCAGTGAGGCCGGGACAAAGAACACTGAAGCTTTCTTT
TRBJ1-5 TRBV6-6 15 . . CASRSTGTSNQPQHF TGTGCCAGCAGATCCACAGGGACTAGCAATCAGCCCCAGCATTTT
TRBJ1-1 TRBV27 13 . many CASFDAMNTEAFF TGTGCCAGCTTTGACGCGATGAACACTGAAGCTTTCTTT
TRBJ1-4 TRBV3-1 15 . few CASSPQRPSNEKLFF TGTGCCAGCAGCCCGCAGCGGCCAAGTAATGAAAAACTGTTTTTT
TRBJ1-2 TRBV2 13 . many CASSSQSNYGYTF TGTGCCAGCAGTTCCCAGAGCAACTATGGCTACACCTTC
TRBJ2-1 TRBV12-3/TRBV12-4 15 TRBD2 . CASSRRSKAGGLQFF TGTGCCAGCAGTCGCCGCTCTAAAGCGGGGGGGTTGCAGTTCTTC
TRBJ2-3 TRBV6-6 15 TRBD1 . CASSPGQGASDTQYF TGTGCCAGCAGCCCTGGACAGGGGGCCTCAGATACGCAGTATTTT
TRBJ1-5 TRBV18 16 . few CASSDKLTQGTSAQHF TGTGCCAGCTCAGACAAACTAACACAGGGTACTAGCGCCCAGCATTTT
TRBJ2-3 TRBV11-2 16 TRBD2 many CASSPRERGGLDTQYF TGTGCCAGCAGCCCTAGAGAGCGGGGGGGCTTAGATACGCAGTATTTT
TRBJ2-3 TRBV19 15 . . CASATSGPRRDTQYF TGTGCCAGTGCCACTTCGGGACCCCGCAGGGATACGCAGTATTTT
TRBJ1-6 TRBV4-3 19 . . CASSQDFRDSSLLDSPLHF TGCGCCAGCAGCCAAGATTTCAGGGATTCTTCCCTGTTGGACTCACCCCTCCACTTT
TRBJ2-5 TRBV12-3/TRBV12-4 16 TRBD2 many CASSPGTSGGGETQYF TGTGCCAGCAGCCCTGGGACTAGCGGGGGGGGAGAGACCCAGTACTTC
TRBJ2-3 TRBV20-1 12 . . CSARDPGDTQYF TGCAGTGCTAGAGATCCAGGGGATACGCAGTATTTT
TRBJ2-2 TRBV20-1 16 TRBD1 many CSARRGQGVGTGELFF TGCAGTGCTAGACGGGGACAGGGGGTTGGCACCGGGGAGCTGTTTTTT
TRBJ1-1 TRBV5-5 16 TRBD1 many CASSLVDRALNTEAFF TGTGCCAGCAGCTTGGTGGACAGGGCTTTAAACACTGAAGCTTTCTTT
TRBJ2-7 TRBV5-1 16 . few CASSLEGSGVTYEQYF TGCGCCAGCAGCTTGGAAGGATCGGGGGTTACCTACGAGCAGTACTTC
TRBJ1-6 TRBV7-6 14 . . CASSLGRDNSPLHF TGTGCCAGCAGCTTAGGGCGGGATAATTCACCCCTCCACTTT
TRBJ1-4 TRBV15 15 . . CATSRDPGVGKKLFF TGTGCCACCAGCAGAGATCCCGGAGTCGGGAAAAAACTGTTTTTT
TRBJ2-5 TRBV11-2 13 . many CASSSSFQETQYF TGTGCCAGCAGCTCGAGTTTTCAAGAGACCCAGTACTTC
TRBJ2-1 TRBV27 14 . few CATTPGASYNEQFF TGTGCCACGACGCCCGGGGCCTCCTACAATGAGCAGTTCTTC
TRBJ1-1 TRBV7-9 14 . many CASSLVEGNTEAFF TGTGCCAGCAGCTTAGTGGAGGGGAACACTGAAGCTTTCTTT
TRBJ2-5 TRBV5-1 15 . many CASSPRQANQETQYF TGCGCCAGCAGCCCTCGGCAGGCGAACCAAGAGACCCAGTACTTC
TRBJ2-1 TRBV12-3/TRBV12-4 15 TRBD1 few CASSLVTGGNNEQFF TGTGCCAGCAGTTTAGTCACAGGGGGGAACAATGAGCAGTTCTTC
TRBJ2-7 TRBV4-2 13 TRBD1 few CASSPGTGSEQYF TGTGCCAGCAGCCCCGGGACAGGGAGCGAGCAGTACTTC
TRBJ2-7 TRBV18 15 . many CASSRSRTEAYEQYF TGTGCCAGCTCACGCTCCCGGACGGAGGCCTACGAGCAGTACTTC
TRBJ2-1 TRBV27 16 TRBD2 many CARSRRLAGGLDEQFF TGTGCCAGAAGCCGCCGTCTAGCGGGGGGCCTCGATGAGCAGTTCTTC
TRBJ1-4 TRBV7-9 15 . many CASSWKRRRLEKLFF TGTGCCAGCAGCTGGAAACGCCGACGATTGGAAAAACTGTTTTTT
TRBJ2-7 TRBV5-4 15 TRBD1 . CASSFYRDSSYEQYF TGTGCCAGCAGCTTTTACCGGGACAGCTCCTACGAGCAGTACTTC